The rows below give T cell receptor beta chains drawn from one sample of a study of blood T cell repertoires in COVID-19. TCRdb keeps only in-frame clones here, not all; method: immunoSEQ multiplex PCR. The repertoire includes a few hundred thousand clones, approximately 90% of them detected once, and 2.4% sits in the top ten. The sample was PBMCs or T cells enriched from blood (not recorded which). These receptors were obtained from a woman in her late teens or twenties who had recovered from COVID-19. Each CDR3 is given with its conserved first and last residue. The D gene is left open where the match is weak. Only some rows state a clone size, as once, few, many or a class for expanded clones.

v_call: TRBV15
j_call: TRBJ1-5
d_call: -
clone_size: -
cdr3_aa: CATSRDEQENNQPQHF
cdr3_nt: TGTGCCACCAGCAGAGATGAACAGGAAAACAATCAGCCCCAGCATTTT

v_call: TRBV11-2
j_call: TRBJ1-2
d_call: TRBD1
clone_size: -
cdr3_aa: CASSFLRGLTF
cdr3_nt: TGTGCCAGCAGCTTCTTGAGGGGGCTCACCTTC

v_call: TRBV18
j_call: TRBJ1-2
d_call: -
clone_size: once
cdr3_aa: CASSPGGDYGYTF
cdr3_nt: TGTGCCAGCTCACCAGGAGGGGACTATGGCTACACCTTC

v_call: TRBV7-6
j_call: TRBJ1-5
d_call: -
clone_size: -
cdr3_aa: CASSLTVLEPQHF
cdr3_nt: TGTGCCAGCAGCTTAACAGTCTTGGAGCCCCAGCATTTT

v_call: TRBV2
j_call: TRBJ1-6
d_call: -
clone_size: -
cdr3_aa: CASAGRINSPLHF
cdr3_nt: TGTGCCAGCGCGGGACGGATTAATTCACCCCTCCACTTT

v_call: TRBV2
j_call: TRBJ1-2
d_call: TRBD1
clone_size: -
cdr3_aa: CASSAQGAAYGYTF
cdr3_nt: TGTGCCAGCAGCGCACAGGGGGCAGCATATGGCTACACCTTC

v_call: TRBV23-1
j_call: TRBJ1-3
d_call: TRBD1
clone_size: -
cdr3_aa: CASSQLQGPNAAQESGNTIYF
cdr3_nt: TGCGCCAGCAGTCAACTACAGGGGCCTAACGCCGCGCAAGAGTCTGGAAACACCATATATTTT

v_call: TRBV9
j_call: TRBJ2-3
d_call: -
clone_size: -
cdr3_aa: CASSVDMDTQYF
cdr3_nt: TGTGCCAGCAGCGTAGATATGGATACGCAGTATTTT

v_call: TRBV10-3
j_call: TRBJ2-3
d_call: -
clone_size: once
cdr3_aa: CAISPGTDTQYF
cdr3_nt: TGTGCCATCAGTCCGGGTACAGATACGCAGTATTTT

v_call: TRBV3-1/TRBV3-2
j_call: TRBJ1-2
d_call: TRBD1
clone_size: once
cdr3_aa: CASSQTPGQNYGYTF
cdr3_nt: TGTGCCAGCAGCCAAACCCCGGGACAGAACTATGGCTACACCTTC

v_call: TRBV4-1
j_call: TRBJ2-3
d_call: TRBD2
clone_size: -
cdr3_aa: CASGTGGAGTDTQYF
cdr3_nt: TGCGCCAGCGGAACCGGGGGGGCGGGTACAGATACGCAGTATTTT

v_call: TRBV9
j_call: TRBJ1-1
d_call: -
clone_size: -
cdr3_aa: CASSGVRGAHTEAFF
cdr3_nt: TGTGCCAGCAGCGGTGTACGGGGGGCGCACACTGAAGCTTTCTTT

v_call: TRBV5-1
j_call: TRBJ2-3
d_call: TRBD2
clone_size: -
cdr3_aa: CASSSAASGYTDTQYF
cdr3_nt: TGCGCCAGCAGCTCGGCGGCTAGCGGATACACAGATACGCAGTATTTT

v_call: TRBV11-2
j_call: TRBJ2-7
d_call: TRBD1
clone_size: -
cdr3_aa: CASSQGQSSYEQYF
cdr3_nt: TGTGCCAGCAGCCAGGGACAGTCCTCCTACGAGCAGTACTTC

v_call: TRBV2
j_call: TRBJ1-1
d_call: TRBD1
clone_size: few
cdr3_aa: CASTYTPGQGGNTEAFF
cdr3_nt: TGTGCCAGCACCTATACGCCGGGACAGGGGGGGAACACTGAAGCTTTCTTT

v_call: TRBV11-2
j_call: TRBJ1-2
d_call: -
clone_size: -
cdr3_aa: CASSLASFRGMYGYTF
cdr3_nt: TGTGCCAGCAGCTTAGCAAGTTTCCGAGGGATGTATGGCTACACCTTC

v_call: TRBV4-1
j_call: TRBJ2-3
d_call: TRBD2
clone_size: -
cdr3_aa: CASSQDFKRRGGSVADTQYF
cdr3_nt: TGCGCCAGCAGCCAAGATTTCAAAAGGCGGGGGGGCTCCGTGGCAGATACGCAGTATTTT

v_call: TRBV11-3
j_call: TRBJ1-2
d_call: -
clone_size: -
cdr3_aa: CASSLEVRSPRGYGYTF
cdr3_nt: TGTGCCAGCAGCTTAGAGGTACGCTCTCCCCGAGGCTATGGCTACACCTTC

v_call: TRBV2
j_call: TRBJ1-2
d_call: TRBD1
clone_size: -
cdr3_aa: CASTTGVGYGYTF
cdr3_nt: TGTGCCAGCACTACAGGGGTTGGTTATGGCTACACCTTC

v_call: TRBV3-1/TRBV3-2
j_call: TRBJ2-1
d_call: TRBD2
clone_size: -
cdr3_aa: CASSPSGLAGVSLYNEQFF
cdr3_nt: TGTGCCAGCAGCCCCTCAGGACTAGCGGGGGTGAGCCTTTACAATGAGCAGTTCTTC

v_call: TRBV10-3
j_call: TRBJ1-3
d_call: TRBD1
clone_size: -
cdr3_aa: CAGGTAGNTIYF
cdr3_nt: TGTGCCGGAGGGACAGCTGGAAACACCATATATTTT

v_call: TRBV20-1
j_call: TRBJ1-4
d_call: TRBD1
clone_size: -
cdr3_aa: CSASGGQGYEKLFF
cdr3_nt: TGCAGTGCTAGTGGCGGACAGGGTTATGAAAAACTGTTTTTT

v_call: TRBV10-3
j_call: TRBJ1-1
d_call: TRBD1
clone_size: -
cdr3_aa: CAISPRTGVTEAFF
cdr3_nt: TGTGCCATCAGTCCGCGGACAGGAGTCACTGAAGCTTTCTTT

v_call: TRBV14
j_call: TRBJ1-2
d_call: -
clone_size: -
cdr3_aa: CASSQVQNYGYTF
cdr3_nt: TGTGCCAGCAGCCAAGTCCAAAACTATGGCTACACCTTC

v_call: TRBV13
j_call: TRBJ1-2
d_call: -
clone_size: -
cdr3_aa: CASSPQMRRVGYGYTF
cdr3_nt: TGTGCCAGCAGCCCCCAAATGCGACGGGTGGGCTATGGCTACACCTTC

v_call: TRBV3-1/TRBV3-2
j_call: TRBJ2-7
d_call: -
clone_size: -
cdr3_aa: CASSYYPSLSSYEQYF
cdr3_nt: TGTGCCAGCAGTTACTATCCCTCTTTAAGCTCCTACGAGCAGTACTTC

v_call: TRBV4-1
j_call: TRBJ1-2
d_call: -
clone_size: -
cdr3_aa: CASQKGGRAYGYTF
cdr3_nt: TGCGCCAGCCAAAAGGGGGGGAGGGCCTATGGCTACACCTTC

v_call: TRBV13
j_call: TRBJ2-7
d_call: -
clone_size: -
cdr3_aa: CASSPGTEGYEQYF
cdr3_nt: TGTGCCAGCAGCCCCGGGACTGAGGGCTACGAGCAGTACTTC

v_call: TRBV29-1
j_call: TRBJ1-3
d_call: TRBD1
clone_size: many
cdr3_aa: CSVGDRGNTIYF
cdr3_nt: TGCAGCGTTGGGGACAGGGGAAACACCATATATTTT

v_call: TRBV3-1/TRBV3-2
j_call: TRBJ1-6
d_call: -
clone_size: -
cdr3_aa: CASSPTGRSPLHF
cdr3_nt: TGTGCCAGCAGCCCTACAGGGCGGTCACCCCTCCACTTT

v_call: TRBV5-1
j_call: TRBJ2-7
d_call: -
clone_size: -
cdr3_aa: CASSPSGGEVDEQYF
cdr3_nt: TGCGCCAGCAGCCCTTCCGGGGGAGAGGTCGACGAGCAGTACTTC

v_call: TRBV27
j_call: TRBJ2-7
d_call: -
clone_size: -
cdr3_aa: CASSLSMDRYYEQYF
cdr3_nt: TGTGCCAGCAGTTTATCCATGGACAGATACTACGAGCAGTACTTC

v_call: TRBV29-1
j_call: TRBJ1-2
d_call: -
clone_size: -
cdr3_aa: CSVEGTEGNYGYTF
cdr3_nt: TGCAGCGTTGAAGGGACCGAGGGCAACTATGGCTACACCTTC

v_call: TRBV19
j_call: TRBJ1-2
d_call: -
clone_size: -
cdr3_aa: CASSPGLSRGYTF
cdr3_nt: TGTGCCAGTAGCCCGGGTCTCTCCCGGGGCTACACCTTC

v_call: TRBV19
j_call: TRBJ2-1
d_call: TRBD1
clone_size: -
cdr3_aa: CASSVLQGINEQFF
cdr3_nt: TGTGCCAGTAGTGTACTACAGGGGATCAATGAGCAGTTCTTC